Shown below are 21 T cell receptor beta chains from a single sample sequenced in a study of long-term antiretroviral therapy in people with HIV. Survey-level immunoSEQ v3.0 assays were run. This table comes from immunoSEQ multiplex PCR, and its TCRdb copy is limited to in-frame clones, with some not included. Of tens of thousands of clones listed, around 85% are singletons. Material: unsorted PBMCs, obtained 3 years after starting antiretroviral therapy. These receptors were obtained from a man aged 40-50 years with HIV.

The rearrangement joins TRBV5-8 to TRBJ1-5, with D perhaps TRBD1 (6 bases). CDR1 SGHTS and CDR2 YDEGEE come from the germline V gene. V lost 7 bases and J lost 0, with 14 bases in between. This CDR3 region has 15 residues. CDR3 sequence (DNA): TGTGCCAGCCGAGGGGGATCGTATAGCAATCAGCCCCAGCATTTT. It is translated as CASRGGSYSNQPQHF.

The gene calls are TRBV7-9 and TRBJ2-6; D gene ambiguous. There are 18 residues in the CDR3. V was trimmed by 5 bases and J by 1 base, leaving 18 bases between them. CDR1 SEHNR and CDR2 FQNEAQ come from the germline V gene (reference sequence). This CDR3 is CASSRIQPRASGANVLTF. CDR3 nucleotides: TGTGCCAGCAGCCGTATCCAGCCCAGAGCGTCTGGGGCCAACGTCCTGACTTTC. Complete variable domain (other parts from reference TRBV7-9 and TRBJ2-6): DTGVSQNPRHKITKRGQNVTFRCDPISEHNRLYWYRQTLGQGPEFLTYFQNEAQLEKSRLLSDRFSAERPKGSFSTLEIQRTEQGDSAMYLCASSRIQPRASGANVLTFGAGSRLTVL.

The chain joins TRBV5-8 to TRBJ2-7, with a weak D call TRBD1 (5 bases). The ends were cut back, 0 bases at V and 2 bases at J, with 18 bases in the middle. The CDR3 consists of 17 residues. Germline-derived CDR1 and CDR2 are SGHTS and YDEGEE. CDR3 sequence (DNA): TGTGCCAGCAGCTTGGTTGTCTGGAACTTGGACACCTACGAGCAGTACTTC. As protein: CASSLVVWNLDTYEQYF.

The V gene is TRBV7-8, the J gene TRBJ2-5, with 7 bases lining up with TRBD1. CDR1 SGHVS and CDR2 FQNEAQ come from the germline V gene. The CDR3 consists of 15 residues. Germline trimming cut 5 bases from V and 1 base from J; bases unmatched to any gene: 7. The CDR3 sequence: CASSVGTEPQETQYF. The DNA for the CDR3 is TGTGCCAGCAGCGTAGGGACAGAGCCCCAAGAGACCCAGTACTTC.

This clone has just a few counts. One end of the junction is discordant with germline, which a read error may explain. This chain connects TRBV7-2 to TRBJ2-5, with D perhaps TRBD1 (6 bases). The V gene's germline CDR1 is SGHTA and CDR2 FQGNSA. The CDR3 extends over 14 amino acids. Here the CDR3 reads CASSLARGQETQYF. The CDR3 DNA follows: TGTGCCAGCAGCCTAGCCAGGGGTCAAGAGACCCAGTACTTC.

This rearrangement joins TRBV19 to TRBJ1-1; D is unclear. Germline values: CDR1 LNHDA, CDR2 SQIVND (reference sequence). This CDR3 is built from 15 residues. V lost 4 bases and J lost 0, with 12 bases in between. The CDR3: CASSTQSRMNTEAFF. The CDR3 region has the DNA TGTGCCAGTAGTACCCAGTCACGGATGAACACTGAAGCTTTCTTT.

V and J are TRBV6-1 and TRBJ2-2; D possibly matches TRBD1 or TRBD2 (5 bases each). Trimming removed 8 bases from V and 9 bases from J, with 16 bases in between. The germline V gene has CDR1 MNHNS and CDR2 SASEGT. This CDR3 spans 13 amino acids. CDR3 sequence (DNA): TGTGCCAGCGACCGGGACGTAGGACGGGAGCTGTTTTTT. Its translation: CASDRDVGRELFF.

The chain combines TRBV29-1 with TRBJ2-4, with 8 bases matching TRBD1. With 6 bases clipped from V and 2 bases from J, the junction kept 6 bases outside the gene matches. Germline-derived CDR1 and CDR2 are SQVTM and ANQGSEA. The CDR3 runs 14 residues. The CDR3 region has the DNA TGCAGCGTCTCAGGGGGCCGGACCAAAAACATTCAGTACTTC. It yields the protein CSVSGGRTKNIQYF.

The chain uses TRBV6-5 and TRBJ2-7, with a weak D call TRBD1 (6 bases). Trimming took 6 bases from V and 1 from J, leaving 16 bases between them. This CDR3 is 15 amino acids long. CDR1 is MNHEY, CDR2 SVGAGI, per germline. This chain's CDR3 is CASSHRDGTSYEQYF. The CDR3 DNA reads as TGTGCCAGCAGCCACAGGGACGGAACTTCCTACGAGCAGTACTTC.

The gene calls are TRBV6-5 and TRBJ2-3; D possibly matches TRBD1 or TRBD2 (6 bases each). Trimming stripped 6 bases from V and 6 bases from J, with 13 bases between. Per germline, CDR1 MNHEY and CDR2 SVGAGI. The CDR3 is made up of 13 amino acids. CDR3 loop: CASRSGAGDTQYF. For the CDR3, the DNA is TGTGCCAGCAGGTCGGGGGCCGGGGATACGCAGTATTTT.

The chain links TRBV11-3 to TRBJ2-3; D assignment may be TRBD1 or TRBD2 (5 bases each). CDR1 SGHNT and CDR2 YENEEA come from the germline V gene. This CDR3 comprises 13 residues. The V gene lost 5 bases and the J gene lost 1 base, with 7 bases spanning the gap. The CDR3 protein is CASSQGRTDTQYF. The CDR3 coding sequence is TGTGCCAGCAGCCAGGGACGCACAGATACGCAGTATTTT.

This rearrangement joins TRBV13 to TRBJ2-1; TRBD2 aligns across 15 bases. The germline V gene encodes CDR1 PRHDT and CDR2 FYEKMQ (reference sequence). Germline trimming cut 3 bases from V and 8 bases from J; bases unmatched to any gene: 2. The CDR3 sequence is 15 residues long. The chain's CDR3 is CASSFGTSGGHEQFF. The DNA of the CDR3 is TGTGCCAGCAGCTTTGGGACTAGCGGGGGGCATGAGCAGTTCTTC.

The CDR3 region has the DNA TGTGCCAGCAGCTTAGGGACTAGCGGGAGGGAATGGGAGACCCAGTACTTC. Amino acid sequence: CASSLGTSGREWETQYF. The chain uses TRBV7-8 and TRBJ2-5, with TRBD2 identical over 15 bases. CDR1 and CDR2 from the germline V gene are SGHVS and FQNEAQ. The trim removed 1 base at V and 5 bases at J, leaving 5 bases unmatched. This CDR3 has 17 residues.

This clone was picked up a small number of times. This rearrangement joins TRBV19 to TRBJ1-1; TRBD1 is a possible D gene (6 bases). The V gene's germline CDR1 is LNHDA and CDR2 SQIVND (reference sequence). The CDR3 has 14 amino acids. The V gene lost 5 bases and the J gene lost 0 bases, with 10 bases spanning the gap. CDR3 nucleotides: TGTGCCAGTAGTCCAGGGGTTTTGAACACTGAAGCTTTCTTT. It codes for CASSPGVLNTEAFF. Full variable domain (missing parts from reference TRBV19 and TRBJ1-1): DGGITQSPKYLFRKEGQNVTLSCEQNLNHDAMYWYRQDPGQGLRLIYYSQIVNDFQKGDIAEGYSVSREKKESFPLTVTSAQKNPTAFYLCASSPGVLNTEAFFGQGTRLTVV.

This clone was seen a single time. In nucleotides, the CDR3 is TGTGCCAGCAGCTCCGGGACTAGCGGGAGGAGGTACAATGAGCAGTTCTTC. It is translated as CASSSGTSGRRYNEQFF. This sequence joins TRBV11-2 and TRBJ2-1, with 15 bases that match TRBD2. The CDR3 length is 17 residues. V dropped 4 bases and J dropped 4; count of bases not matched to a gene: 5. CDR1 is SGHAT, CDR2 FQNNGV, per germline. The complete variable domain, with remaining parts taken from reference TRBV11-2 and TRBJ2-1, reads EAGVAQSPRYKIIEKRQSVAFWCNPISGHATLYWYQQILGQGPKLLIQFQNNGVVDDSQLPKDRFSAERLKGVDSTLKIQPAKLEDSAVYLCASSSGTSGRRYNEQFFGPGTRLTVL.

The chain carries TRBV9 and TRBJ2-3; D not resolved. The germline V gene encodes CDR1 SGDLS and CDR2 YYNGEE. V lost 4 bases and J 0 bases, leaving 15 bases between the germline ends. There are 16 residues in the CDR3. CDR3 protein: CASSPWPNPSTDTQYF. The DNA for the CDR3 is TGTGCCAGCAGCCCCTGGCCGAACCCTAGCACAGATACGCAGTATTTT.

The J gene is TRBJ2-7, the V gene TRBV10-3; 8 bases map to TRBD2. CDR3 size: 14 residues. The trim removed 7 bases at V and 6 bases at J, leaving 11 bases unmatched. Germline lookup yields CDR1 ENHRY and CDR2 SYGVKD. For the CDR3, the DNA is TGTGCCATCAACCTCGGGGGGGCGGCGACCGAGCAGTACTTC. Its translation is CAINLGGAATEQYF.

The DNA of the CDR3 is TGTGCCAGCTCTCCCTCCACATCGGAGCCCCAGCATTTT. Residues: CASSPSTSEPQHF. This chain links TRBV18 with TRBJ1-5; no definite D call. This CDR3 contains 13 residues. V lost 6 bases and J 8 bases, leaving 14 bases between the germline ends. The germline V gene encodes CDR1 KGHSH and CDR2 LQKENI.

The V gene is TRBV7-8, the J gene TRBJ2-1; no definite D call. The germline CDR1 and CDR2 sequences are SGHVS and FQNEAQ. V dropped 0 bases and J dropped 8 bases, with 5 bases sitting between them. CDR3 size: 12 residues. In DNA, the CDR3 is TGTGCCAGCAGCTTAGCGTCCTATGAGCAGTTCTTC. Its protein is CASSLASYEQFF.

This chain joins TRBV11-2 and TRBJ2-7, with D perhaps assigned TRBD1 or TRBD2 (6 bases each). This CDR3 spans 16 amino acids. V gave up 3 bases and J gave up 7 bases, with 22 bases separating them. Germline assignment: CDR1 SGHAT and CDR2 FQNNGV. CDR3: CASSFGGGTGLREQYF. The CDR3, as DNA: TGTGCCAGCAGCTTTGGGGGCGGGACCGGACTTAGAGAGCAGTACTTC.

The rearrangement links TRBV11-2 to TRBJ2-7; no clear D. Trimming pared 4 bases from V and 5 bases from J, leaving 27 bases between. The CDR3 loop spans 18 amino acids. Germline V gene lookup returns CDR1 SGHAT and CDR2 FQNNGV. As DNA, the CDR3 is TGTGCCAGCAGCTCAGGCCGTTCTACCGGGCTGATGTTCGACGAGCAGTACTTC. Protein: CASSSGRSTGLMFDEQYF.